Given below is one TCR beta chain in context. The clone's antigen remains unknown. The input lacks base qualities; no much larger clone sits a single base away. Collaborating institutions collected whole blood in K2EDTA tubes following their own protocols. For TCRbeta analysis, collaborator samples were shipped as frozen whole blood, as isolated PBMCs, or as DNA extracted from either sample type. These data come from a study of blood T cell repertoires in COVID-19 (TCRdb year 2020). In the study overall: Collaborator samples came from the United States, Italy and Spain and covered acute and convalescent phases of COVID-19. Where available, HLA class I and class II types were obtained from metadata supplied by the sample provider rather than from assay-based typing. The material from the prospective study consisted of cDNA or gDNA derived from T cells, B-cell-depleted T cells, or PBMCs. The sample metadata nearly always contained a de-identified subject ID, COVID-19 status, age in years and sex. Deeply sampled blood TCRbeta repertoires from subjects exposed to, actively infected with, or recovered from COVID-19 were included in the dataset. The repertoires were released in a freely available public database meant as a resource for research on the immune response to SARS-CoV-2. The samples were drawn from the first 160 participants of the ongoing ImmuneRACE study and from under 1,500 subjects provided by 6 global collaborators. Points the paper makes about the study in general: Clinical and demographic metadata were provided uncurated, with the amount varying by source and participant.

The immunoSEQ Assay, a bias-controlled multiplex PCR, was used to amplify TCRbeta CDR3 regions from genomic DNA. The authors' pipeline ran thus. The number of nucleated cells in each sample was estimated from the amplification of reference gene primers within the assay. To quantify the absolute abundance of each unique TCRbeta CDR3 rearrangement, sequence reads were collapsed and filtered. For each sample, productive Simpson clonality was calculated by taking the square root of Simpson's diversity index across productive rearrangements. TCRdb took this table from immuneACCESS and kept in-frame rearrangements with V and J called. Such tables lack part of the clones; where checked against another copy, unresolved V genes explain under half of the gap, and the rest is unexplained. V, J and clone size reflect that table, while D and trimming were determined from the DNA. The sample records about 240,000 clones, roughly nine tenths of which are singletons. The biggest ten clones account for roughly 5.8% of the sample.

Trimming takes 1 base from V and 5 bases from J, and the germline ends sit 12 bases apart. As encoded in the germline V gene, CDR1 is SGHTS while CDR2 is YDEGEE. CDR3 length: 15 amino acids, cysteine to phenylalanine. The DNA shown is the 45-base CDR3, in frame from base 1. Sequenced: peripheral blood. This TCR was sampled from a man aged 60-69 years with acute or convalescent COVID-19. Recombination connected TRBV5-8 to TRBJ2-2; no D gene call is confident. The sequence in DNA is TGTGCCAGCAGCTTGTCGCTGACGAGGACCGGGGAGCTGTTTTTT. It translates to CASSLSLTRTGELFF.